This passage covers 32 T cell receptor beta chains from one sample sequenced in a study of shared clonotypes between healthy human individuals. The repertoire was sequenced with immunoSEQ multiplex PCR; TCRdb's copy has only in-frame clones and lacks some. The sample lists hundreds of thousands of clones, nearly 95% seen once, with 24% in the top ten. CD8 cells classed as naive were CD45RO-negative and positively selected for CCR7, excluding terminally differentiated effector memory CD45RA+ cells. The sequencing input was naive CD8+ T cells sorted from blood. The receptor source for this set is a man aged 30 to 45 in good health.

V usage is TRBV10-3 and J usage is TRBJ2-7; no firm D call. The V end lost 11 bases, the J end lost 3 bases, and 14 bases lay between the germline ends. Germline V gene lookup returns CDR1 ENHRY and CDR2 SYGVKD. This CDR3 spans 12 amino acids. Written as DNA, the CDR3 is TGTGCCCAAGACCCAGTGTTCTACGAGCAGTACTTC. Protein sequence: CAQDPVFYEQYF.

The chain couples TRBV11-2 to TRBJ2-7; no definite D call. The CDR3 sequence is 11 residues long. Looked up from germline, CDR1 is SGHAT and CDR2 is FQNNGV. V gave up 5 bases and J gave up 4 bases, with 6 bases separating them. The CDR3 DNA follows: TGTGCCAGCAGCCCCTATTACGAGCAGTACTTC. This sequence encodes CASSPYYEQYF.

The chain joins TRBV11-2 to TRBJ2-7; 12 bases agree with TRBD2. Per the germline V gene, CDR1 is SGHAT and CDR2 is FQNNGV. The CDR3 covers 18 residues. The ends lost 0 bases at V and 1 base at J; junction bases unmatched: 7. CDR3 in amino acids: CASSLDSLTSGRSYEQYF. CDR3 sequence (DNA): TGTGCCAGCAGCTTAGATTCTTTAACTAGCGGGAGGTCCTACGAGCAGTACTTC.

This clone was detected once. The V and J genes are TRBV4-3 and TRBJ2-5; the D is unclear. V lost 2 bases and J lost 1, with 11 bases in between. CDR1 LGHNA and CDR2 YSLEER come from the germline V gene. This CDR3 contains 15 residues. CDR3 residues: CASSQYDNSQETQYF. The CDR3 nucleotides are TGCGCCAGCAGCCAATATGACAACAGCCAAGAGACCCAGTACTTC.

This chain links TRBV5-5 with TRBJ2-7, with unresolved D. The CDR3 has 13 amino acids. The germline V gene has CDR1 SGHKS and CDR2 YYEKEE (reference sequence). Between the trimmed V and J ends, which lost 3 bases and 0 bases, there was a span of 7 bases. The CDR3 coding sequence is TGTGCCAGCAGCTGGGTGAGCTCCTACGAGCAGTACTTC. Its translation is CASSWVSSYEQYF.

The V call is TRBV28, the J call TRBJ1-2; 10 bases match TRBD1. V lost 6 bases, J lost 6 bases, and 4 bases stayed unmatched. The CDR3 contains 13 residues. Looked up from germline, CDR1 is MDHEN and CDR2 is SYDVKM. The CDR3 DNA reads TGTGCCAGCAGGGAGACAGGGGGCGATGGCTACACCTTC. Translating gives CASRETGGDGYTF.

The chain has TRBV29-1 and TRBJ2-7; 9 positions match TRBD1. The junction had 14 bases not matched to a gene; V was cut back by 7 bases and J by 4 bases. CDR3 length: 15 amino acids. Germline CDR1 is SQVTM and CDR2 is ANQGSEA. The CDR3 nucleotides are TGCAGCGCCCTTTTGACCGGGACAGGGTCGTACGAGCAGTACTTC. Its translation: CSALLTGTGSYEQYF.

The chain combines TRBV6-6 with TRBJ2-5; no clear D. The CDR3 extends over 12 amino acids. Germline lookup yields CDR1 MNHNY and CDR2 SVGAGI (reference sequence). The ends were cut back, 8 bases at V and 5 bases at J, with 12 bases in the middle. This CDR3 reads CASASLPETQYF. CDR3 DNA sequence: TGTGCCAGCGCTTCGCTTCCCGAGACCCAGTACTTC.

This clone was found once. The chain links TRBV27 to TRBJ1-5; D is ambiguous. V dropped 3 bases and J dropped 4 bases, with 4 bases sitting between them. CDR1 MNHEY and CDR2 SMNVEV come from the germline V gene (reference sequence). The CDR3 has 12 amino acids. DNA for the CDR3: TGTGCCAGCAGTTTCACTAATCAGCCCCAGCATTTT. Amino acids: CASSFTNQPQHF.

The rearrangement uses TRBV19 and TRBJ1-1; D not resolved. Trimming stripped 4 bases from V and 8 bases from J, with 8 bases between. This CDR3 has 11 amino acids. Per germline, CDR1 LNHDA and CDR2 SQIVND (reference sequence). The CDR3 coding sequence is TGTGCCAGTAGTACCGGCAGGGAAGCTTTCTTT. It codes for CASSTGREAFF.

This clone has just a few counts. The chain recombines TRBV27 with TRBJ2-1; 7 bases align to TRBD2. V was clipped by 3 bases and J by 9 bases; unmatched bases: 8. Germline-derived CDR1 and CDR2 are MNHEY and SMNVEV (reference sequence). This CDR3 has 14 residues. The chain's CDR3 is CASSFLGWGGEQFF. The CDR3 DNA sequence: TGTGCCAGCAGTTTTCTGGGTTGGGGGGGTGAGCAGTTCTTC.

The gene calls are TRBV7-8 and TRBJ2-7; 8 nucleotides align to TRBD1. Per the germline V gene, CDR1 is SGHVS and CDR2 is FQNEAQ. This CDR3 is built from 15 residues. V lost 1 base to trimming and J lost 1 base; unmatched junction nucleotides: 3. As DNA, the CDR3 is TGTGCCAGCAGCTTAGAGAGACAGGGGTCCTACGAGCAGTACTTC. Translated, it gives CASSLERQGSYEQYF.

This sequence joins TRBV29-1 and TRBJ2-7, with D possibly matching TRBD2 (5 bases). Per germline, CDR1 SQVTM and CDR2 ANQGSEA. Trimming left V 2 bases short and J 6 bases short, with 14 bases between. The CDR3 totals 13 residues. CDR3 nucleotide sequence: TGCAGCGTTGAAAGGAGGAATACGGGCGAGCAGTACTTC. Its protein is CSVERRNTGEQYF.

V and J are TRBV29-1 and TRBJ2-3; 9 bases match TRBD1. V dropped 6 bases and J dropped 0; count of bases not matched to a gene: 4. CDR1 is SQVTM, CDR2 ANQGSEA, per germline. The CDR3 is 14 amino acids. The CDR3 bases are TGCAGCGTCGCGGGACAGGGAAGCACAGATACGCAGTATTTT. Its translation is CSVAGQGSTDTQYF.

The chain couples TRBV4-3 to TRBJ2-1; 9 bases match TRBD2. This CDR3 has 18 residues. Germline V lookup: CDR1 LGHNA, CDR2 YSLEER. The V and J ends lost 0 bases and 0 bases, in that order; junction bases with no gene match: 6. The DNA of the CDR3 is TGCGCCAGCAGCCAAGATGGGACTAGCACGGACTCCTACAATGAGCAGTTCTTC. Amino acids: CASSQDGTSTDSYNEQFF.

This sequence joins TRBV27 and TRBJ2-1; 10 bases align to TRBD2. Germline V gene sequence: CDR1 MNHEY, CDR2 SMNVEV (reference sequence). This CDR3 is 15 amino acids long. Losses at the gene ends were 6 bases for V and 2 bases for J; bases not matched to a gene: 4. The CDR3 loop is CASRPSGRAYNEQFF. The CDR3 DNA follows: TGTGCCAGCAGGCCCAGCGGGAGGGCCTACAATGAGCAGTTCTTC.

CDR3 residues: CASMGQGSNEKLFF. CDR3 sequence (DNA): TGTGCCAGCATGGGACAGGGCTCTAATGAAAAACTGTTTTTT. The V and J genes are TRBV6-5 and TRBJ1-4; 9 positions agree with TRBD1. Germline V lookup: CDR1 MNHEY, CDR2 SVGAGI. The CDR3 length is 14 residues. Trimming cost V 7 bases and J 3 bases; bases outside gene matches: 3.

The chain carries TRBV4-3 and TRBJ1-2; D is undetermined. The CDR3 length is 17 residues. The germline V and J ends were trimmed by 2 bases and 6 bases, with 22 bases remaining between them. CDR1 and CDR2 from the germline V gene are LGHNA and YSLEER. CDR3 residues: CASSQQTGRFNFDGYTF. For the CDR3, the DNA is TGCGCCAGCAGCCAACAAACGGGCAGGTTCAATTTCGATGGCTACACCTTC.

This chain uses TRBV9 with TRBJ2-1; no reliable D call. The CDR3 extends over 16 amino acids. Germline assignment: CDR1 SGDLS and CDR2 YYNGEE. Trimming left V 0 bases short and J 3 bases short, with 13 bases between. The CDR3 DNA reads as TGTGCCAGCAGCGTAGCAGGAGAGAAGAGCTACAATGAGCAGTTCTTC. It specifies CASSVAGEKSYNEQFF.

The chain employs TRBV5-6 and TRBJ2-7; 7 bases agree with TRBD1. V lost 3 bases, J lost 2 bases, and 8 bases stayed unmatched. The CDR3 is 15 residues long. Germline V gene lookup returns CDR1 SGHDT and CDR2 YYEEEE. The CDR3: CASSYTGAPTYEQYF. CDR3 in DNA: TGTGCCAGCAGCTATACAGGGGCCCCAACCTACGAGCAGTACTTC.

The chain recombines TRBV11-3 with TRBJ2-1; D could derive from TRBD1 or TRBD2 (6 bases each). CDR3 length: 16 residues. The germline V gene encodes CDR1 SGHNT and CDR2 YENEEA. V was cut by 5 bases and J by 2 bases, with 16 bases left in between. CDR3 coding DNA: TGTGCCAGCAGCCCTAGAGGGGGGAGCGCCTACAATGAGCAGTTCTTC. This encodes CASSPRGGSAYNEQFF. The entire variable domain, with the rest obtained from reference TRBV11-3 and TRBJ2-1, is as follows: EAGVVQSPRYKIIEKKQPVAFWCNPISGHNTLYWYLQNLGQGPELLIRYENEEAVDDSQLPKDRFSAERLKGVDSTLKIQPAELGDSAVYLCASSPRGGSAYNEQFFGPGTRLTVL.

This sequence joins TRBV2 and TRBJ1-5; possible D gene TRBD1, 6 bases. Germline V lookup: CDR1 SNHLY, CDR2 FYNNEI. V was pared by 3 bases and J by 11 bases, with 14 bases between. The CDR3 covers 13 residues. CDR3 sequence reads: CASSEAEGGAQHF. For the CDR3, the DNA is TGTGCCAGCAGTGAGGCAGAAGGGGGGGCCCAGCATTTT.

V usage is TRBV7-8 and J usage is TRBJ2-1, with a weak D call TRBD2 (6 bases). Germline CDR1 SGHVS, CDR2 FQNEAQ. The CDR3 spans 16 residues. V lost 3 bases, J lost 3 bases, and 15 bases lay in between. CDR3 sequence: CASSLPRDSFYNEQFF. CDR3 DNA sequence: TGTGCCAGCAGCTTGCCCCGGGACTCTTTCTACAATGAGCAGTTCTTC.

The chain is built from TRBV19 and TRBJ2-5; maybe TRBD1 (6 bases). This CDR3 is 15 amino acids long. With 2 bases removed from V and 2 bases from J, the gap between germline ends came to 12 bases. Germline loops: CDR1 LNHDA, CDR2 SQIVND (reference sequence). The CDR3 DNA is TGTGCCAGTAGTATACTGCCAGGACAGCAAGAGACCCAGTACTTC. It codes for CASSILPGQQETQYF.

A note on this clone: This sample includes further DNA sequences coding for the same CDR3. The rearrangement links TRBV29-1 to TRBJ2-7, with 7 bases lining up with TRBD1. CDR3 length equals 14 residues. From germline, CDR1 is SQVTM and CDR2 ANQGSEA. V lost 1 base and J lost 0; bases outside the gene matches: 3. The CDR3 DNA follows: TGCAGCGTTGAAGGGACAGGAGGCTCCTACGAGCAGTACTTC. Translation gives CSVEGTGGSYEQYF.

The genes are TRBV5-4 and TRBJ2-7, with D tentatively TRBD1 (6 bases). Germline CDR1 is SGHNT and CDR2 is YYREEE (reference sequence). V lost 3 bases, J lost 2 bases, and 15 bases lay in between. This CDR3 has 15 residues. The CDR3 loop reads CASSSRTDNPYEQYF. CDR3 sequence (DNA): TGTGCCAGCAGCTCCCGGACAGATAACCCCTACGAGCAGTACTTC. The whole variable domain, filled in from reference TRBV5-4 and TRBJ2-7, reads ETGVTQSPTHLIKTRGQQVTLRCSSQSGHNTVSWYQQALGQGPQFIFQYYREEENGRGNFPPRFSGLQFPNYSSELNVNALELDDSALYLCASSSRTDNPYEQYFGPGTRLTVT.

V and J are TRBV28 and TRBJ2-1; 7 bases map to TRBD1. The trim removed 4 bases at V and 2 bases at J, leaving 5 bases unmatched. Germline V CDR1 and CDR2: MDHEN, SYDVKM. This CDR3 is 15 amino acids long. The CDR3 region has the DNA TGTGCCAGCAGTTCAACAGGGGCGGCCTACAATGAGCAGTTCTTC. Translation: CASSSTGAAYNEQFF.

This sequence joins TRBV30 and TRBJ1-5; D gene uncertain. V was pared by 0 bases and J by 6 bases, with 15 bases between. Germline V gene sequence: CDR1 GTSNPN, CDR2 SVGIG (reference sequence). This CDR3 contains 15 residues. In DNA form, the CDR3 reads TGTGCCTGGAGTGTACACGAACTCCGTGGTCAGCCCCAGCATTTT. It translates to CAWSVHELRGQPQHF. The entire variable domain, with the rest obtained from reference TRBV30 and TRBJ1-5, is as follows: SQTIHQWPATLVQPVGSPLSLECTVEGTSNPNLYWYRQAAGRGLQLLFYSVGIGQISSEVPQNLSASRPQDRQFILSSKKLLLSDSGFYLCAWSVHELRGQPQHFGDGTRLSIL.

This sequence joins TRBV4-1 and TRBJ1-2; 7 bases agree with TRBD1. V dropped 3 bases and J dropped 5; count of bases not matched to a gene: 21. Looked up from germline, CDR1 is MGHRA and CDR2 is YSYEKL. This CDR3 is built from 19 residues. The CDR3 protein is CASSQNIPGQSTLGYGYTF. The CDR3 bases are TGCGCCAGCAGCCAGAACATACCGGGACAGAGTACACTAGGGTATGGCTACACCTTC.

This clone was observed a single time. This sequence joins TRBV5-5 and TRBJ2-7; D unclear. This CDR3 contains 11 residues. CDR1 and CDR2 (germline): SGHKS, YYEKEE (reference sequence). V dropped 7 bases and J dropped 2 bases, with 7 bases sitting between them. The CDR3, as DNA: TGTGCCAGCCGCCGAACCTACGAGCAGTACTTC. Amino acids: CASRRTYEQYF. The full variable domain, in which reference TRBV5-5 and TRBJ2-7 provide the parts outside the CDR3, is DAGVTQSPTHLIKTRGQQVTLRCSPISGHKSVSWYQQVLGQGPQFIFQYYEKEERGRGNFPDRFSARQFPNYSSELNVNALLLGDSALYLCASRRTYEQYFGPGTRLTVT.

CDR3: CASSSPISITDTQYF. CDR3 sequence (DNA): TGTGCCAGCAGCTCCCCGATCAGTATCACAGATACGCAGTATTTT. The chain recombines TRBV5-6 with TRBJ2-3; D uncertain. Trimming shortened V by 3 bases and J by 2 bases, and 13 bases separated the two germline ends. The CDR3 loop spans 15 amino acids. The germline V gene encodes CDR1 SGHDT and CDR2 YYEEEE. The complete variable domain, with remaining parts taken from reference TRBV5-6 and TRBJ2-3, reads DAGVTQSPTHLIKTRGQQVTLRCSPKSGHDTVSWYQQALGQGPQFIFQYYEEEERQRGNFPDRFSGHQFPNYSSELNVNALLLGDSALYLCASSSPISITDTQYFGPGTRLTVL.

The V call is TRBV9, the J call TRBJ1-2, with 7 bases fitting TRBD1. Germline CDR1 SGDLS, CDR2 YYNGEE. The V and J ends lost 5 bases and 4 bases, in that order; junction bases with no gene match: 2. The length of the CDR3 is 12 residues. In nucleotides, the CDR3 is TGTGCCAGCAGGGGACAGCTCTATGGCTACACCTTC. Encoded protein: CASRGQLYGYTF.